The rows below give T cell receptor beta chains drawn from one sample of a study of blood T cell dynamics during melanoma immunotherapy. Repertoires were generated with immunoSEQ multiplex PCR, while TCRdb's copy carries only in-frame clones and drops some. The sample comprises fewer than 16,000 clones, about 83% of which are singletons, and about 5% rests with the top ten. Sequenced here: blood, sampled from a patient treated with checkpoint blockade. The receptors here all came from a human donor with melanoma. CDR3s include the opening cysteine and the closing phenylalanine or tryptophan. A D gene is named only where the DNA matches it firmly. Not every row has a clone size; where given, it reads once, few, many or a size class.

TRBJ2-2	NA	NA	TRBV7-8	TGTGCCAGCAGCTTAGTGTTCACCGGGGAGCTGTTTTTT	CASSLVFTGELFF
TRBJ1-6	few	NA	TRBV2	TGTGCCAGCGGACATCTCAATTCACCCCTCCACTTT	CASGHLNSPLHF
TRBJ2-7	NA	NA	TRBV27	TGTGCCACCGCCGACCGGCTGACCTCCTACGAGCAGTACTTC	CATADRLTSYEQYF
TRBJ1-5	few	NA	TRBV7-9	TGTGCCAGCAGCTTAAATTTCCCCCCTCAGCCCCAGCATTTT	CASSLNFPPQPQHF
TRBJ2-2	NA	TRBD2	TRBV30	TGTGCCTGGAGTGTACTACCCGGGGGGGGTACCGGGGAGCTGTTTTTT	CAWSVLPGGGTGELFF
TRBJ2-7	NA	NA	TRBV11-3	TGTGCCAGCAGCTTAGAGGGCAACTCCTACGAGCAGTACTTC	CASSLEGNSYEQYF
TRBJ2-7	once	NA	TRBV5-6	TGTGCCAGCAGTGTGAAGGGCAGGAGGTACTTC	CASSVKGRRYF
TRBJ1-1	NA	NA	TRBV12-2	TGTGCAAGTCGCGCCGGGGGGCGAACAGGGCAGTCTGAAGCTTTCTTT	CASRAGGRTGQSEAFF
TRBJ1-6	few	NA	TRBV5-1	TGCGCCAGCAGCTTGGAGACAGCTAATTCACCCCTCCACTTT	CASSLETANSPLHF
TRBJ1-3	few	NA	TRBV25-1	TGTGCCAGCACAGGCTCTGGAAACACCATATATTTT	CASTGSGNTIYF
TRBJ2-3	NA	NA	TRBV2	TGTGCCAGCAGTGAAGGGTTAGCGGAGTTCACAGATACGCAGTATTTT	CASSEGLAEFTDTQYF
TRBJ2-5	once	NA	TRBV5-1	TGCGCCAGCAGCTCGACGGGGGCCTCCCAAGAGACCCAGTACTTC	CASSSTGASQETQYF
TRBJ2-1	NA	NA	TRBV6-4	TGTGCCAGCAGCCAGGACAGAAACAATGAGCAGTTCTTC	CASSQDRNNEQFF
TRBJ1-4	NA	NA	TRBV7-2	TGTGCCAGCAGCTTAGTAGCCGTCGGCAGAAGGGAAAAACTGTTTTTT	CASSLVAVGRREKLFF
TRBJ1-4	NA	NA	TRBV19	TGTGCCAGTATGGTGGGAGGGTTTGTCGATGAAAAACTGTTTTTT	CASMVGGFVDEKLFF
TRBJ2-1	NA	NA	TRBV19	TGTGCCAGTACCCAGTACAATGAGCAGTTCTTC	CASTQYNEQFF
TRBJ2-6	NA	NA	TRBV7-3	TGTGCCAGCAGTCCGGGACTCCGAACCTCTGGGGCCAACGTCCTGACTTTC	CASSPGLRTSGANVLTF
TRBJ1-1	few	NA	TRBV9	TGTGCCAGCAGCGTGCAGGCGCGGGGCACTGAAGCTTTCTTT	CASSVQARGTEAFF
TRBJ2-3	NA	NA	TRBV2	TGTGCCAGCTACCGGGGGAGCACAGATACGCAGTATTTT	CASYRGSTDTQYF
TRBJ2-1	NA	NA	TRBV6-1	TGTGCCAGCATGGCGGGTTACGGGTACAATGAGCAGTTCTTC	CASMAGYGYNEQFF
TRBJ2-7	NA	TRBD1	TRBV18	TGTGCCAGCTCACCCAGGACAGGTGTCGACGAGCAGTACTTC	CASSPRTGVDEQYF
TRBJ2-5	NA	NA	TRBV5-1	TGCGCCAGCAGCTTACAAGGGTACCAAGAGACCCAGTACTTC	CASSLQGYQETQYF
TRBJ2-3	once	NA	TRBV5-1	TGCGCCAGCACGGTATGGACAGGAGGGATGATGGATACGCAGTATTTT	CASTVWTGGMMDTQYF
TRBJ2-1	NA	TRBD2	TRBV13	TGTGCCAGCAGCCTTGGACTAGCGGGGGGATACAATGAGCAGTTCTTC	CASSLGLAGGYNEQFF
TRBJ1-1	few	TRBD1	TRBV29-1	TGCAGCGTTGACTTACAGGGGACTGAAGCTTTCTTT	CSVDLQGTEAFF
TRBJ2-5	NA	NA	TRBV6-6	TGTGCCAGCAGTATACGACAGCAAGAGACCCAGTACTTC	CASSIRQQETQYF
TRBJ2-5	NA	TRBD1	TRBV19	TGTGCCAGTAGTGCCGGGACAGGGAGCCGGACCCAGTACTTC	CASSAGTGSRTQYF
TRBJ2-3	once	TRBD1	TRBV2	TGTGCCACTTCACAGGGGGCGGAAGATACGCAGTATTTT	CATSQGAEDTQYF
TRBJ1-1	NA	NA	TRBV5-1	TGCGCCAGCAGGGACAGCCCTGAAGCTTTCTTT	CASRDSPEAFF
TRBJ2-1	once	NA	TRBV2	TGTGCCAGCAGTGAAGTTAGGGGGGCCAATGAGCAGTTCTTC	CASSEVRGANEQFF
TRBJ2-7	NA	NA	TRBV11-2	TGTGCCAGCAGCCCCTGGGACACCCCCTACGAGCAGTACTTC	CASSPWDTPYEQYF
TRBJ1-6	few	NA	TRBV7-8	TGTGCCAGCAGCTTATCCCCAGGGCCTTCACCCCTCCACTTT	CASSLSPGPSPLHF
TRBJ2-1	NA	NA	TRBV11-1	TGTGCCAGCAGCTTAGGAGGGGTCGGATACAATGAGCAGTTCTTC	CASSLGGVGYNEQFF
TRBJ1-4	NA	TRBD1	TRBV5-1	TGCGCCAGCAGCTTAGGACAGGCGAATAATGAAAAACTGTTTTTT	CASSLGQANNEKLFF
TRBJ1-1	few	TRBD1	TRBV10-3	TGTGCCGTAAAGGCGACAGGGGGACGCGACCAAGCTTTCTTT	CAVKATGGRDQAFF
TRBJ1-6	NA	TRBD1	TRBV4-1	TGCGCCAGCAGGGAAACCGGGACAGGGGTCTATAATTCACCCCTCCACTTT	CASRETGTGVYNSPLHF
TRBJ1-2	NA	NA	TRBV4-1	TGCGCCAGCAGCCGAGCTATTCGGCCTAATGGCTACACCTTC	CASSRAIRPNGYTF
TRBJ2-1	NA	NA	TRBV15	TGTGCCACCAGGCCTACGCTAAGAGCGGGCGACAATGAGCAGTTCTTC	CATRPTLRAGDNEQFF
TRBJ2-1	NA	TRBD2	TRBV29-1	TGCAGCGTTGTGACCAGACTAGCGGGGGGGTCGAACAATGAGCAGTTCTTC	CSVVTRLAGGSNNEQFF
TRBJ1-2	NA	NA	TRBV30	TGTGCCTGGAGCGGGGCAGTTCTACGCTACACCTTC	CAWSGAVLRYTF
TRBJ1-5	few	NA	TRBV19	TGTGCCAGTAGTTGGAGACCGGACAGTAGCAATCAGCCCCAGCATTTT	CASSWRPDSSNQPQHF
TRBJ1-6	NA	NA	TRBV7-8	TGTGCCAGCAGCTTAGGTACGGCGATAGCTACTAATTCACCCCTCCACTTT	CASSLGTAIATNSPLHF
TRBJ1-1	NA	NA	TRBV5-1	TGCGCCAGCAGCTGGAGGGTGGGTGGGATAATGAGAACTGAAGCTTTCTTT	CASSWRVGGIMRTEAFF
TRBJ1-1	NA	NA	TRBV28	TGTGCCAGCAGTGGACGCGGGCAGAAGGCTTTCTTT	CASSGRGQKAFF
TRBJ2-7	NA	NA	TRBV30	TGTGCCTGGAGTGTTTTGGGATACGAGCAGTACTTC	CAWSVLGYEQYF
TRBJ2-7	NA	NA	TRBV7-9	TGTGCCAGCAAAACCGGGGCCTACGAGCAGTACTTC	CASKTGAYEQYF
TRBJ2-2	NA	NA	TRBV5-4	TGTGCCAGCAGCTTGGAGCAGGGTTGGACCGGGGAGCTGTTTTTT	CASSLEQGWTGELFF
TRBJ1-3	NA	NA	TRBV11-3	TGTGCCAGCAGCCCGGACGGGGGAAACACCATATATTTT	CASSPDGGNTIYF